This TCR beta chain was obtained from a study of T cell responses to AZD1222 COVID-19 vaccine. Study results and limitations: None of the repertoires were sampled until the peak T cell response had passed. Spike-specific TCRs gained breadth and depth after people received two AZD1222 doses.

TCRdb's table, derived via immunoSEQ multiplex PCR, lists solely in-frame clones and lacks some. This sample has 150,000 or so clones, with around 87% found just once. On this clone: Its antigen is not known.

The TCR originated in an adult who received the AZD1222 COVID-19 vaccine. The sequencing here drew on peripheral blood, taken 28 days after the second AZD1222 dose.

The CDR3: CASTQWGLAGATSYEQYF. The CDR3 coding sequence is TGTGCCAGCACCCAATGGGGGCTAGCGGGAGCGACCTCCTACGAGCAGTACTTC. This chain uses TRBV2 with TRBJ2-7, with TRBD2 matching 10 bases. V lost 7 bases and J lost 0; bases outside the gene matches: 15. Germline lookup yields CDR1 SNHLY and CDR2 FYNNEI. The CDR3 is 18 amino acids.